These T cell receptor beta chains were read from a single sample in a study of identical twins. TCRdb passed the 5' RACE reads through MiXCR, listing each CDR3 protein once. The data contain about 470,000 distinct CDR3 sequences, 20% to 25% of them seen just once; the ten biggest clones take up 2.5% to 3.5%. These data were also filed under a second study, of T cells expressing NK-cell markers.

Source material: CD4+ T cells sorted from blood. These receptors came from a woman aged 18-29 years in good health. Both conserved end residues are part of each CDR3. A D gene is named only where the DNA matches it firmly. Rows may omit the clone size; those that give it use once, few, many or a size class.

j_call	clone_size	d_call	v_call	cdr3_nt	cdr3_aa
TRBJ2-1	few	TRBD2	TRBV2	TGTGCCAGCAGTGAAATAACTAGCGGGAGTGTTAATGAGCAGTTCTTC	CASSEITSGSVNEQFF
TRBJ1-5	NA	TRBD1	TRBV27	TGTGCCAGCAGTGGACAGGGGGTGGGTCAGCCCCAGCATTTT	CASSGQGVGQPQHF
TRBJ2-1	few	TRBD2	TRBV7-9	TGTGCCAGCAGCTTGAGGCGGGAGTGGCAATACAATGAGCAGTTCTTC	CASSLRREWQYNEQFF
TRBJ2-7	NA	TRBD2	TRBV20-1	TGCAGTGCTTTACCCGGGACTAGCGGGAGCTCGCAGTACTTC	CSALPGTSGSSQYF
TRBJ2-1	few	NA	TRBV20-1	TGCAGTGCTAGTTGGCTGGGCGCTAATGAGCAGTTCTTC	CSASWLGANEQFF
TRBJ2-7	NA	TRBD2	TRBV20-1	TGCAGTGCTGACCCGGGACTAGCGGACTACGAGCAGTACTTC	CSADPGLADYEQYF
TRBJ2-2	NA	NA	TRBV12-3/TRBV12-4	TGTACCAGCAGTCCGCCCAGGGGTTCCGACACCGGGGAGCTGTTTTTT	CTSSPPRGSDTGELFF
TRBJ2-7	NA	TRBD2	TRBV7-2	TGTGCCAGCAGCTTAGTGGCTAGCGGGATCTTCTACGAGCAGTACTTC	CASSLVASGIFYEQYF
TRBJ1-1	NA	NA	TRBV5-1	TGCGCCAGCAGCTTGACACTGATGAACACTGAAGCTTTCTTT	CASSLTLMNTEAFF
TRBJ2-5	few	NA	TRBV11-2	TGTGCCAGCAGTACGAGAGGGGTACCAGAGACCCAGTACTTC	CASSTRGVPETQYF
TRBJ2-5	NA	TRBD2	TRBV5-6	TGTGCCAGCAGCTCGCGACTAGCGGGGGGGCTAGAGACCCAGTACTTC	CASSSRLAGGLETQYF
TRBJ2-1	NA	NA	TRBV10-3	TGTGCCATCAGGGAAGCGAATGAGCAGTTCTTC	CAIREANEQFF
TRBJ2-7	few	TRBD1	TRBV12-3/TRBV12-4	TGTGCCAGCAGTAAGGACGGGACAGGGAGCTCCTACGAGCAGTACTTC	CASSKDGTGSSYEQYF
TRBJ2-3	few	NA	TRBV7-9	TGTGCCAGCGGCAACGTGAATACGCAGTATTTT	CASGNVNTQYF
TRBJ2-7	few	NA	TRBV6-5	TGTGCCAGCAGTTACTCCCGGGGGCACTCTAGCGAGCAGTACTTC	CASSYSRGHSSEQYF
TRBJ2-5	NA	NA	TRBV20-1	TGCAGTGCTAGGCGGGTCGGCGGTTACCAAGAGACCCAGTACTTC	CSARRVGGYQETQYF
TRBJ2-7	NA	TRBD2	TRBV4-3	TGCGCCAGCAGCCGCTCTCACGTACTAGCGGGAGTCGGGCAGTACTTC	CASSRSHVLAGVGQYF
TRBJ1-1	NA	NA	TRBV9	TGTGCCAGCAGTGTAAAGGGGTCAAGGGACACTGAAGCTTTCTTT	CASSVKGSRDTEAFF
TRBJ2-4	few	TRBD2	TRBV20-1	TGCAGTGCTAGTAGCGGGCTGCTTACGAACATTCAGTACTTC	CSASSGLLTNIQYF
TRBJ1-2	NA	NA	TRBV9	TGTGCCAGCAGCGTAGATGCCGCTAAGTATGGCTACACCTTC	CASSVDAAKYGYTF
TRBJ2-5	few	TRBD1	TRBV11-3	TGTGCCAGCAGCTTTATAGGACAGGGCCAAGAGACCCAGTACTTC	CASSFIGQGQETQYF
TRBJ1-2	NA	TRBD1	TRBV2	TGTGCCAGCAGTGTTGACAGGGGTTCTGGCTACACCTTC	CASSVDRGSGYTF
TRBJ2-7	few	NA	TRBV12-3/TRBV12-4	TGTGCCAGCAGTTTATCGTGGGGGCAGAACAGCTCCTACGAGCAGTACTTC	CASSLSWGQNSSYEQYF
TRBJ2-5	NA	TRBD2	TRBV20-1	TGCAGTGCTCCCCTGACGGGCGGGGGGCCGCAGACCCAGTACTTC	CSAPLTGGGPQTQYF
TRBJ2-2	NA	TRBD2	TRBV5-6	TGTGCCAGCAGCGCCGGGACTAGCGGGTACACCGGGGAGCTGTTTTTT	CASSAGTSGYTGELFF
TRBJ2-1	few	TRBD2	TRBV27	TGTGCCAGCAGTTTGATAGCGGGAGAGCGCGGTGAGCAGTTCTTC	CASSLIAGERGEQFF
TRBJ2-1	many	NA	TRBV7-2	TGTGCCAGCAGCTCAGTTAGGTCTGAGCAGTTCTTC	CASSSVRSEQFF
TRBJ1-1	NA	NA	TRBV20-1	TGCAGTGCTAGAGATCAGGGGTCAGGGGTGAACACTGAAGCTTTCTTT	CSARDQGSGVNTEAFF
TRBJ2-2	few	NA	TRBV5-1	TGCGCCAGCAGCCTCGGGACAACAAACACCGGGGAGCTGTTTTTT	CASSLGTTNTGELFF
TRBJ1-1	NA	NA	TRBV5-1	TGCGCCAGCAGCTTTCTACGCCAGGGCCTCATGAACACTGAAGCTTTCTTT	CASSFLRQGLMNTEAFF
TRBJ1-1	few	NA	TRBV11-3	TGTGCCAGCAGCTTAGTGGCTGGGGAGAACACTGAAGCTTTCTTT	CASSLVAGENTEAFF
TRBJ2-3	NA	TRBD2	TRBV20-1	TGCAGTGCGCTTCGCATTGTAGCGGGGGCGCAGTATTTT	CSALRIVAGAQYF
TRBJ2-3	NA	NA	TRBV12-5	TGTGCTAGTGGTTCCCCGGGACGGAGGGAGAGTACGCAGTATTTT	CASGSPGRRESTQYF
TRBJ2-3	NA	NA	TRBV10-3	TGTGCCATCACCCGGGGTGACACAGATACGCAGTATTTT	CAITRGDTDTQYF
TRBJ2-1	few	TRBD1	TRBV29-1	TGCAGCGTCGGGACAGGGGATGAGCAGTTCTTC	CSVGTGDEQFF
TRBJ2-7	few	NA	TRBV20-1	TGCAGTGCTAGAGATCCCCAGGGGCGGGATGAGCAGTACTTC	CSARDPQGRDEQYF
TRBJ1-5	NA	NA	TRBV20-1	TGCAGCGGTCTATACGGCAATCAGCCCCAGCATTTT	CSGLYGNQPQHF
TRBJ2-2	NA	NA	TRBV5-1	TGCGCCAGCAGCTTGGAGCGGGTCAAGCTGTTTTTT	CASSLERVKLFF
TRBJ1-1	NA	NA	TRBV6-2/TRBV6-3	TGTGCCAGCAGTTACTCGCTGGGGACCTTTGAAGCTTTCTTT	CASSYSLGTFEAFF
TRBJ2-2	NA	NA	TRBV5-1	TGCGCCAGCAGGATACCGAACACCGGGGAGCTGTTTTTT	CASRIPNTGELFF
TRBJ1-1	few	TRBD1	TRBV29-1	TGCAGCGTTGAGTCGGATCAGGGGGGCGCTTTCTTT	CSVESDQGGAFF
TRBJ2-2	NA	NA	TRBV5-1	TGCGCCAGCAGTTGGGGACAGAACACCGGGGAGCTGTTTTTT	CASSWGQNTGELFF